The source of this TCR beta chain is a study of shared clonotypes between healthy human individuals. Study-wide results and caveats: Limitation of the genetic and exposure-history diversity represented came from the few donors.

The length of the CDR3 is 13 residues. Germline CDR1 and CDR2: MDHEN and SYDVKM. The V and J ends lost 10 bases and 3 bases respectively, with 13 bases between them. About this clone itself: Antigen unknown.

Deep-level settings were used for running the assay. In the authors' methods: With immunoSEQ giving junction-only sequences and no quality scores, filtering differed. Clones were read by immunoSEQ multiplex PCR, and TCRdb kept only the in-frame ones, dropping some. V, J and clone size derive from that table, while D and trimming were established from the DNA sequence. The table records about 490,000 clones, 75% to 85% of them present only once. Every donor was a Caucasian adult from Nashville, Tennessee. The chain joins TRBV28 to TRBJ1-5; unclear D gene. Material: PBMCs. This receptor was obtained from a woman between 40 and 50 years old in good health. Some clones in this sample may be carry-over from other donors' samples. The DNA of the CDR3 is TGTGCCACCTGGGTGGATTCCAATCAGCCCCAGCATTTT. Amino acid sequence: CATWVDSNQPQHF.